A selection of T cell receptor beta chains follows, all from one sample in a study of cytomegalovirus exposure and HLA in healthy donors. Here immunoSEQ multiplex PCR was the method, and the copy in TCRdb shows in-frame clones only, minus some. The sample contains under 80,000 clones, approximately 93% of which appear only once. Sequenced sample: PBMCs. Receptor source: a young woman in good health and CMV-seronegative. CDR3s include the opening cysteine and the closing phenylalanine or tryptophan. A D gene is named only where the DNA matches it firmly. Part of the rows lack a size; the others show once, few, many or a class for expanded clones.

CASSLFGEPGNTIYF | TGCGCCAGCAGCTTGTTCGGAGAACCTGGAAACACCATATATTTT | TRBV5-1 | NA | NA | TRBJ1-3
CASSATGGTLLGTDTQYF | TGTGCCAGCAGCGCGACAGGGGGTACTTTATTGGGGACAGATACGCAGTATTTT | TRBV27 | NA | TRBD1 | TRBJ2-3
CASSLGTPISPLHF | TGTGCCAGCAGCTTAGGGACACCGATTTCACCCCTCCACTTT | TRBV7-2 | NA | NA | TRBJ1-6
CASSSGQGGGHTF | TGTGCCAGCAGCTCCGGACAGGGAGGTGGCCACACCTTC | TRBV5-6 | NA | TRBD1 | TRBJ1-2
CASSQESRSIYEQYF | TGCGCCAGCAGCCAAGAGTCGCGGAGTATCTACGAGCAGTACTTC | TRBV4-1 | NA | NA | TRBJ2-7
CASSQESVSGANVLTF | TGCGCCAGCAGCCAAGAGTCCGTCTCTGGGGCCAACGTCCTGACTTTC | TRBV4-3 | NA | NA | TRBJ2-6
CASSLVGLAGGPSTYEQYF | TGTGCCAGCAGCTTAGTAGGACTAGCGGGAGGGCCCTCCACCTACGAGCAGTACTTC | TRBV7-9 | once | TRBD2 | TRBJ2-7
CASSLEWGSEQYF | TGTGCCAGCAGCTTGGAATGGGGCAGCGAGCAGTACTTC | TRBV5-5 | NA | NA | TRBJ2-7
CASSLSVPGKLFF | TGTGCCAGCAGTTTATCGGTTCCCGGAAAACTGTTTTTT | TRBV27 | NA | NA | TRBJ1-4
CASSVDNAGFGETQYF | TGTGCCAGCAGCGTAGATAACGCAGGGTTTGGGGAGACCCAGTACTTC | TRBV9 | NA | NA | TRBJ2-5
CATYLADRGCETQYF | TGTGCCACCTACCTTGCCGACAGGGGATGTGAGACCCAGTACTTC | TRBV27 | NA | TRBD1 | TRBJ2-5
CASSMSLTNTEAFF | TGTGCCAGTAGTATGTCACTAACTAACACTGAAGCTTTCTTT | TRBV19 | NA | NA | TRBJ1-1
CASSAGLARNEQFF | TGTGCCAGCAGCGCGGGACTAGCGAGGAATGAGCAGTTCTTC | TRBV7-3 | NA | TRBD2 | TRBJ2-1
CATSGILKFNEQYF | TGTGCCACCAGCGGCATCTTGAAGTTCAACGAGCAGTACTTC | TRBV15 | NA | NA | TRBJ2-7
CASSLVSDIPYEQYF | TGTGCCAGCAGCTTAGTGAGTGACATTCCCTACGAGCAGTACTTC | TRBV7-2 | NA | NA | TRBJ2-7
CASGGPPNTGELFF | TGTGCCAGCGGTGGGCCACCGAACACCGGGGAGCTGTTTTTT | TRBV6-1 | NA | NA | TRBJ2-2
CASSILGNRGIGQPQHF | TGTGCCAGTAGTATACTCGGGAACAGGGGCATAGGGCAGCCCCAGCATTTT | TRBV19 | NA | TRBD1 | TRBJ1-5
CASSQDRGRTGGLEAFF | TGCGCCAGCAGCCAAGATCGCGGTAGGACAGGGGGCCTTGAAGCTTTCTTT | TRBV4-1 | NA | TRBD1 | TRBJ1-1
CASSRRGMKGYTF | TGTGCCAGCAGCCGTAGGGGGATGAAAGGCTACACCTTC | TRBV5-4 | NA | NA | TRBJ1-2
CASSQGSQGAYEQYF | TGCGCCAGCAGCCAAGGGTCCCAAGGGGCCTACGAGCAGTACTTC | TRBV4-1 | NA | NA | TRBJ2-7
CASSDTPNTEAFF | TGTGCCAGCAGTGATACACCGAACACTGAAGCTTTCTTT | TRBV6-1 | NA | NA | TRBJ1-1
CASSLTGGDYGYTF | TGTGCCAGCAGTTTGACGGGTGGCGATTATGGCTACACCTTC | TRBV28 | NA | NA | TRBJ1-2
CASSVPSGRALGYEQYF | TGTGCCAGCAGTGTTCCTAGCGGGAGGGCCTTAGGATACGAGCAGTACTTC | TRBV6-1 | NA | TRBD2 | TRBJ2-7
CASSKGQGSSPLHF | TGTGCCAGCAGCAAAGGACAGGGAAGTTCACCCCTCCACTTT | TRBV6-6 | NA | TRBD1 | TRBJ1-6
CAWSGGQGDTQYF | TGTGCCTGGAGTGGAGGACAGGGAGATACGCAGTATTTT | TRBV30 | NA | TRBD1 | TRBJ2-3
CASSQARGLYTEAFF | TGCGCCAGCAGCCAGGCCAGGGGGCTTTACACTGAAGCTTTCTTT | TRBV4-3 | NA | TRBD1 | TRBJ1-1
CASSPSGSEQYF | TGTGCCAGCAGTCCGTCGGGTAGCGAGCAGTACTTC | TRBV6-1 | NA | NA | TRBJ2-7
CASSLDGRENTEAFF | TGTGCCAGCAGCTTAGACGGCAGGGAGAACACTGAAGCTTTCTTT | TRBV7-9 | NA | NA | TRBJ1-1
CAGRSGGAVDTQYF | TGTGCCGGAAGGAGCGGGGGGGCCGTGGATACGCAGTATTTT | TRBV2 | NA | TRBD2 | TRBJ2-3
CASIENRGSNQPQHF | TGTGCCAGCATCGAGAACAGGGGAAGCAATCAGCCCCAGCATTTT | TRBV28 | NA | TRBD1 | TRBJ1-5
CSFRLAKYNEQFF | TGCAGCTTCCGACTAGCGAAATACAATGAGCAGTTCTTC | TRBV29-1 | NA | TRBD2 | TRBJ2-1
CASSTPGGDEQYF | TGTGCCAGTAGTACCCCGGGGGGTGACGAGCAGTACTTC | TRBV19 | NA | TRBD2 | TRBJ2-7
CASRGGTSGSYEQYF | TGTGCCAGTAGGGGGGGAACTAGCGGCTCCTACGAGCAGTACTTC | TRBV19 | once | TRBD2 | TRBJ2-7
CASSLRQEGGNAEAFF | TGTGCCAGCAGCCTACGACAAGAGGGAGGTAACGCTGAAGCTTTCTTT | TRBV5-4 | NA | NA | TRBJ1-1
CASSYGGNEQYF | TGTGCCAGCAGTTACGGGGGGAACGAGCAGTACTTC | TRBV6-5 | NA | NA | TRBJ2-7
CASVGQAAYGYTF | TGTGCCAGCGTCGGACAGGCCGCCTATGGCTACACCTTC | TRBV6-1 | NA | TRBD1 | TRBJ1-2
CASVGDNTGELFF | TGTGCCAGCGTTGGAGATAACACCGGGGAGCTGTTTTTT | TRBV6-6 | once | NA | TRBJ2-2
CASSSSGGAGNEQFF | TGTGCCAGCAGCTCAAGCGGGGGGGCCGGAAATGAGCAGTTCTTC | TRBV5-4 | NA | TRBD2 | TRBJ2-1
CASSPYRGATNEKLFF | TGTGCCAGCAGCCCCTACAGGGGCGCAACTAATGAAAAACTGTTTTTT | TRBV27 | NA | TRBD1 | TRBJ1-4
CASSPTSSSVYEQYF | TGTGCCAGCAGCCCCACCTCTAGTTCCGTCTACGAGCAGTACTTC | TRBV7-2 | once | NA | TRBJ2-7
CASRPGLAGVDTQYF | TGTGCCAGCAGACCTGGACTAGCGGGCGTGGATACGCAGTATTTT | TRBV27 | NA | TRBD2 | TRBJ2-3
CASSYRQVFEAFF | TGTGCCAGCAGTTACCGACAGGTTTTTGAAGCTTTCTTT | TRBV7-8 | NA | NA | TRBJ1-1